The rows below give T cell receptor beta chains drawn from one sample of a study of blood T cells in healthy people across ages. TCRdb independently ran MiXCR on the 5' RACE reads; one entry per CDR3 protein. The data show about 680,000 distinct CDR3 sequences, with 49% seen just once and under 35% held by the top ten. What was sequenced was blood. These receptors originate from a woman aged 60-75 years in good health. Both conserved end residues are part of each CDR3. The D gene is left open where the match is weak. Expanded clones are given a class, and other clones once, few, many or no size at all.

>TRBV29-1|many|TRBJ2-3|TRBD1
TGCAGCGTGAAACAGGGGGTAAGGACAGATACGCAGTATTTT
CSVKQGVRTDTQYF
>TRBV7-2|-|TRBJ2-7|-
TGTGCCAGCAGCTTAGCTCGACAAACTGGGACAAGACTCTACGAGCAGTACTTC
CASSLARQTGTRLYEQYF
>TRBV5-1|-|TRBJ2-6|-
TGCGCCAGCACCCATGTGGGTTCAGGTGGGGCCAACGTCCTGACTTTC
CASTHVGSGGANVLTF
>TRBV7-9|-|TRBJ2-1|-
TGTGCCAGCAGCGGTCGACTGGGTAGCGGAGCCTACAATGAGCAGTTCTTC
CASSGRLGSGAYNEQFF
>TRBV5-1|few|TRBJ2-7|-
TGCGCCAGCAGCTTGGTTCTAGCTCAGTACGAGCAGTACTTC
CASSLVLAQYEQYF
>TRBV5-1|-|TRBJ2-7|-
TGCGCCAGCAGCGGGGAACAGAACTACGAGCAGTACTTC
CASSGEQNYEQYF
>TRBV7-2|few|TRBJ2-4|-
TGTGCCAGCAGCCCCGCGCAGGTACCCAAAAACATTCAGTACTTC
CASSPAQVPKNIQYF
>TRBV12-3/TRBV12-4|few|TRBJ2-1|-
TGTGCCAGCAGCCCCAGGCGAATCCTCAGGACCTACAATGAGCAGTTCTTC
CASSPRRILRTYNEQFF
>TRBV7-2|-|TRBJ2-5|-
TGTGCCAGCAGCTTAAACAGGCTGGAGACCCAGTACTTC
CASSLNRLETQYF
>TRBV7-2|-|TRBJ1-1|-
TGTGCCAGCAGCACACCATGGAGGGAGTTCATGAACACTGAAGCTTTCTTT
CASSTPWREFMNTEAFF
>TRBV7-2|-|TRBJ2-3|TRBD2
TGTGCCAGCAGCTTGGTCCCTAGCGGGGCTAGCACAGATACGCAGTATTTT
CASSLVPSGASTDTQYF
>TRBV20-1|-|TRBJ2-7|-
TGCAGTGCTTTGGACGGCTACGAGCAGTACTTC
CSALDGYEQYF
>TRBV9|-|TRBJ2-1|TRBD2
TGTGCCAGCAGCGTCAGCGGGAGGGCCATGGATGAGCAGTTCTTC
CASSVSGRAMDEQFF
>TRBV20-1|-|TRBJ2-5|TRBD2
TGCAGTGCTAGAGATGGGAGTAGCGGGAGGGCCGGAGGGACCCAGTACTTC
CSARDGSSGRAGGTQYF
>TRBV11-3|-|TRBJ2-1|TRBD1
TGTGCCAGCAGCTTCGTAGGGGGCAAGGATGAGCAGTTCTTC
CASSFVGGKDEQFF
>TRBV21-1|-|TRBJ2-3|-
TGTGCCAGCAGCAAGGCTCAGGGGCAGTTCTTCACAGATACGCAGTATTTT
CASSKAQGQFFTDTQYF
>TRBV7-2|-|TRBJ1-1|TRBD1
TGTGCCAGCAGCCTAGAGGACAGGAAAGCTTTCTTT
CASSLEDRKAFF
>TRBV14|-|TRBJ2-7|-
TGTGCCAGCAGCCCCTATGGACCCCAGCGCGAGCAGTACTTC
CASSPYGPQREQYF
>TRBV10-3|-|TRBJ2-7|-
TGTGCCATCAGGGCGGATGACTACGAGCAGTACTTC
CAIRADDYEQYF
>TRBV18|-|TRBJ2-2|-
TGTGCCAGCTCACCAGGCCGGACAGACACCGGGGAGCTGTTTTTT
CASSPGRTDTGELFF
>TRBV6-1|-|TRBJ2-3|-
TGTGCCAGCAGTGAAGGGACGATCACAGATACGCAGTATTTT
CASSEGTITDTQYF
>TRBV7-9|-|TRBJ1-1|-
TGTGCCAGCAGCGGGAGGGGGTGGGGCACTGAAGCTTTCTTT
CASSGRGWGTEAFF
>TRBV2|-|TRBJ1-1|-
TGTGCCAGCAGGGCAGAGAGGTCTGAAGCTTTCTTT
CASRAERSEAFF
>TRBV28|-|TRBJ2-7|-
TGTGCCAGCAGTTTAAGTTTGCAACCCGAGCAGTACTTC
CASSLSLQPEQYF
>TRBV5-1|-|TRBJ2-3|-
TGCGCCAGCAGCTTACGACCCGGGACTAGCACAGATACGCAGTATTTT
CASSLRPGTSTDTQYF
>TRBV9|-|TRBJ2-5|-
TGTGCCAGCAGCGTAGGAGGTTCGGGGTATGGAGAGACCCAGTACTTC
CASSVGGSGYGETQYF
>TRBV28|-|TRBJ1-2|-
TGTGCCAGCAGTTTTGGGGGATCACCTTCCGGCTACACCTTC
CASSFGGSPSGYTF
>TRBV12-3/TRBV12-4|-|TRBJ1-6|-
TGTGCCAGCAGTTTGTCGGGGGGCTTTCGTAATTCACCCCTCCACTTT
CASSLSGGFRNSPLHF
>TRBV4-2|many|TRBJ1-2|-
TGTGCCAGCAGCCATCCGGGCCTGCCTCTCTATGGCTACACCTTC
CASSHPGLPLYGYTF
>TRBV5-1|-|TRBJ1-4|-
TGCGCCAGCAGCCCACGACAGGCTAATGAAAAGCTGTTTTTT
CASSPRQANEKLFF
>TRBV29-1|few|TRBJ2-3|TRBD2
TGCAGCGTTGAGGCTAGCGGGATAGGCGGTACGCAGTATTTT
CSVEASGIGGTQYF
>TRBV5-1|few|TRBJ2-1|TRBD2
TGCGCCAGCAGACTTGGTGGTAGCGGGAGGACCTACAATGAGCAGTTCTTC
CASRLGGSGRTYNEQFF
>TRBV7-2|few|TRBJ2-5|-
TGTGCCAGCACGCCCCAAGGGGGAGGTGAGCAGTACTTC
CASTPQGGGEQYF
>TRBV4-3|-|TRBJ1-4|TRBD1
TGCGCCAGCAGCCAAGATATGACAGGGCTAAATGAAAAACTGTTTTTT
CASSQDMTGLNEKLFF
>TRBV7-2|few|TRBJ2-3|-
TGTGCCAGCAGCCTGGGGGCTAGCGGCACAGATACGCAGTATTTT
CASSLGASGTDTQYF
>TRBV6-6|-|TRBJ2-1|TRBD1
TGTGCCAGCAGTTACTCCGGGACAGGGGGCCTTGGTGAGCAGTTCTTC
CASSYSGTGGLGEQFF
>TRBV20-1|few|TRBJ1-2|TRBD1
TGCAGTGCTAGGGCGGGGACAGGGCCCGGCTACACCTTC
CSARAGTGPGYTF
>TRBV6-2/TRBV6-3|few|TRBJ2-4|TRBD1
TGTGCCAGCAGTCAGGGGACAGGAGCCATTCAGTACTTC
CASSQGTGAIQYF
>TRBV12-3/TRBV12-4|-|TRBJ2-7|-
TGTGCCAGCAGTTTATTTGGCACCTACAATGAGCAGTACTTC
CASSLFGTYNEQYF
>TRBV4-3|-|TRBJ2-3|-
TGCGCCAGCAGCCAAGAAAGCGCTGGGACAGATACGCAGTATTTT
CASSQESAGTDTQYF
>TRBV27|-|TRBJ1-2|-
TGTGCCAGCAGTCGGGATGATGGGACCTATGGCTACACCTTC
CASSRDDGTYGYTF
>TRBV30|few|TRBJ1-2|TRBD1
TGTGCCTGGAGTCGACAGGGACGAGGCTACACCTTC
CAWSRQGRGYTF
>TRBV4-1|few|TRBJ2-1|TRBD1
TGCGCCAGCAGCCAAGATGGGACAGGGAAAAGGGATGAGCAGTTCTTC
CASSQDGTGKRDEQFF
>TRBV4-1|-|TRBJ2-7|TRBD1
TGCGCCAGCAGCCAAGATCGGGACAGTCGCTACGAGCAGTACTTC
CASSQDRDSRYEQYF
>TRBV30|-|TRBJ1-1|-
TGTGCCCGCACTGGACCGGGGACTGAAGCTTTCTTT
CARTGPGTEAFF